These 16 T cell receptor beta chains were sequenced from one sample in a study of T cells in Graves' hyperthyroidism and ophthalmopathy (dated by TCRdb to about 2019). Library prep was done by multiplex PCR. The listed sequencing device is Illumina HiSeq 2000. TCR beta CDR3 regions were amplified from RNA transcripts. The first round of RT-PCR for the TCR CDR3 was performed with the HTBI primer set and the Qiagen OneStep RT-PCR kit. The public reads were quality trimmed at Q25 with fastp and then assembled into clones with MiXCR by TCRdb, keeping productive beta chains. Here each entry gathers all rows of one CDR3 protein and keeps the most common genes and DNA. Recorded for this sample are 300,000 to 450,000 distinct CDR3 sequences; about 14% of them occurred a single time. The ten largest clonotypes hold approximately 9.9% of the sample. The source material was blood. Receptors originate from a woman aged 55-69 years with Graves' hyperthyroidism.

This clonotype has a count of ten or more. This chain joins TRBV11-2 and TRBJ2-1; 8 nucleotides line up with TRBD1. The CDR3 runs 16 residues. Germline V gives CDR1 SGHAT, CDR2 FQNNGV. The J segment lost 4 bases and the V segment lost 3 bases, leaving 8 bases of the junction unmatched. For the CDR3, the DNA is TGTGCCAGCAGCTTGACAGGGGTAATCAGGTACAATGAGCAGTTCTTC. Amino acid sequence: CASSLTGVIRYNEQFF.

The chain employs TRBV5-1 and TRBJ2-1; a possible D gene is TRBD2 (5 bases). This CDR3 spans 15 amino acids. With 0 bases removed from V and 9 bases from J, the gap between germline ends came to 16 bases. Germline CDR1 is SGHRS and CDR2 is YFSETQ. The CDR3 protein is CASSLATGLRAEQFF. CDR3 bases: TGCGCCAGCAGCTTGGCCACCGGACTCCGGGCTGAGCAGTTCTTC.

The CDR3 DNA reads as TGTGCCAGCAGTTACTCAGGGACTCCTGGCTACACCTTC. Amino acids: CASSYSGTPGYTF. V is TRBV6-8 and J is TRBJ1-2, with D possibly being TRBD1 (5 bases). The V end was cut by 0 bases, the J end by 7 bases, with 9 bases between. The CDR3 covers 13 residues. CDR1 and CDR2 from the germline V gene are MNHGY and SAAAGT.

The chain combines TRBV30 with TRBJ1-2; no reliable D call. V lost 2 bases and J 5 bases, leaving 9 bases between the germline ends. Germline lookup yields CDR1 GTSNPN and CDR2 SVGIG (reference sequence). The CDR3 covers 12 residues. CDR3: CAWSNSLYGYTF. For the CDR3, the DNA is TGTGCCTGGAGTAACTCACTTTATGGCTACACCTTC.

This clonotype was detected many times. This chain uses TRBV15 with TRBJ1-2; tentative D call: TRBD1 (6 bases). The CDR3 is made up of 14 amino acids. Germline lookup yields CDR1 LNHNV and CDR2 YYDKDF (reference sequence). V was cut by 2 bases and J by 1 base, with 8 bases left in between. This CDR3 is CATSRSRGNYGYTF. CDR3 DNA sequence: TGTGCCACCAGCAGAAGCAGGGGTAACTATGGCTACACCTTC.

This clonotype has at least ten counts. The chain combines TRBV28 with TRBJ1-5, with D unclear. V was cut by 6 bases and J by 1 base, with 4 bases left in between. From germline, CDR1 is MDHEN and CDR2 SYDVKM. The CDR3 runs to 12 residues. The CDR3 DNA sequence: TGTGCCAGCAGGCTGAGCAATCAGCCCCAGCATTTT. It translates to CASRLSNQPQHF.

This clonotype has at least ten counts. This rearrangement joins TRBV6-1 to TRBJ2-5; 9 nucleotides match TRBD2. The CDR3 covers 15 residues. Per the germline V gene, CDR1 is MNHNS and CDR2 is SASEGT. Germline trimming cut 7 bases from V and 6 bases from J; bases unmatched to any gene: 12. The CDR3 is CASILGGLALKTQYF. Here the CDR3 DNA reads TGTGCCAGCATTCTAGGGGGACTAGCTTTGAAGACCCAGTACTTC.

This clonotype has more than one count but fewer than ten. The CDR3 region is CASSPGAYTEAFF. Written as DNA, the CDR3 is TGTGCCAGCAGTCCAGGGGCCTACACTGAAGCTTTCTTT. The V and J genes are TRBV28 and TRBJ1-1; possibly TRBD1 for D (6 bases). The V end was cut by 5 bases, the J end by 3 bases, with 10 bases between. This CDR3 contains 13 residues. Germline loops: CDR1 MDHEN, CDR2 SYDVKM.

This clonotype was counted ten times or more. The CDR3 loop reads CSAGRGETQYF. CDR3 bases: TGCAGTGCGGGGAGAGGAGAGACCCAGTACTTC. The gene calls are TRBV20-1 and TRBJ2-5; TRBD2 is a possible D gene (5 bases). V was clipped by 6 bases and J by 4 bases, with 9 bases between them. The CDR3 covers 11 residues. Germline V gene data show CDR1 as DFQATT and CDR2 as SNEGSKA (reference sequence).

The V and J genes are TRBV19 and TRBJ1-3; possible D gene TRBD1, 5 bases. The CDR3 extends over 15 amino acids. The V gene lost 6 bases and the J gene lost 0 bases, with 12 bases spanning the gap. The germline V gene encodes CDR1 LNHDA and CDR2 SQIVND (reference sequence). The chain's CDR3 is CASRGDFSSGNTIYF. CDR3 DNA sequence: TGTGCCAGTAGGGGGGACTTCAGCTCTGGAAACACCATATATTTT.

Many counts were recorded for this clonotype. The V call is TRBV3-1, the J call TRBJ2-7, with D unclear. CDR3 length: 13 amino acids. V lost 1 base and J lost 5, with 9 bases in between. Germline V lookup: CDR1 LGHDT, CDR2 YNNKEL (reference sequence). CDR3 loop: CASSQVGRDEQYF. For the CDR3, the DNA is TGTGCCAGCAGCCAAGTCGGTCGGGACGAGCAGTACTTC.

This clonotype occurred many times. This chain joins TRBV12-5 and TRBJ2-3, with D maybe TRBD2 (5 bases). Trimming left V 0 bases short and J 3 bases short, with 16 bases between. The CDR3 contains 17 residues. The V gene's germline CDR1 is LGHNT and CDR2 FRNRAP. The CDR3 coding sequence is TGTGCTAGTGGTTTGGTCTGGCTCGGGATCTCGACAGATACGCAGTATTTT. Its protein product is CASGLVWLGISTDTQYF.

The chain employs TRBV7-8 and TRBJ2-3; 13 nucleotides match TRBD2. V trimming: 1 base; J trimming: 6 bases; junction bases outside the gene matches: 10. Germline CDR1 reads SGHVS; CDR2 reads FQNEAQ. CDR3 size: 18 residues. The CDR3 reads CASSLGGLAGVRGDTQYF. CDR3 coding DNA: TGTGCCAGCAGCTTAGGTGGACTAGCGGGAGTTAGGGGGGATACGCAGTATTTT.

To note about this clonotype: A much larger clone differs by one base, so this may be a read error. This chain connects TRBV18 to TRBJ1-1; D gene unclear. The CDR3 runs 13 residues. The germline gives CDR1 KGHSH, CDR2 LQKENI. The CDR3, as DNA: TGTGCCAGCTCACCAACGAGGAACACTGAAGCTCTCTTT. This sequence encodes CASSPTRNTEALF.

This clonotype was seen a few times. The chain uses TRBV24-1 and TRBJ2-1; the match to TRBD2 covers 9 bases. V shed 2 bases and J 4 bases; nucleotides not matched to a gene: 5. Germline V CDR1 and CDR2: KGHDR, SFDVKD. This CDR3 is 16 amino acids long. The CDR3 region is CATSDSAGLAYNEQFF. The CDR3 region has the DNA TGTGCCACCAGTGATTCCGCGGGACTAGCATACAATGAGCAGTTCTTC.

This sequence joins TRBV12-3 or TRBV12-4 and TRBJ2-5, with 12 bases fitting TRBD2. The V and J ends lost 0 bases and 4 bases, in that order; junction bases with no gene match: 9. The CDR3 has 18 residues. CDR3 coding DNA: TGTGCCAGCAGTTTAGCGAAGGTGACTAGCGGGAGTCGAGAGACCCAGTACTTC. Translating it yields CASSLAKVTSGSRETQYF.